This is a list of T cell receptor beta chains from one sample in a study of blood T cells in healthy people across ages. Each CDR3 protein gets one entry after TCRdb re-called the 5' RACE reads with MiXCR. The profile shows about 1.4 million distinct CDR3 sequences, around 59% of them singletons. The specimen sequenced was blood. The receptors were sampled from a man younger than 35 in good health. The CDR3 runs from the conserved cysteine through the conserved F or W. The D gene is left open where the match is weak. The size entry is marked missing in some rows and otherwise reads once, few, many or a size class.

clone size	V gene	D gene	J gene	CDR3 DNA	CDR3 protein
-	TRBV20-1	TRBD2	TRBJ2-7	TGCAGTGCTAGAGTCCCTAGCGGGAGCGTCCACGAGCAGTACTTC	CSARVPSGSVHEQYF
-	TRBV3-1	-	TRBJ2-1	TGTGCCAGCAGCCAACGCCGTGGGGTTTCCTACAATGGGCAGTTCTTC	CASSQRRGVSYNGQFF
-	TRBV15	-	TRBJ2-7	TGTGCCACCAGGGACATCCCCTACGAGCAGTACTTC	CATRDIPYEQYF
-	TRBV6-1	-	TRBJ2-1	TGTGCCAGCAGTGAAGTTGTAGCATCCTATGAGCAGTTCTTC	CASSEVVASYEQFF
few	TRBV9	-	TRBJ2-3	TGTGCCAGCAGCGTAGCTCCGAGCGGGTGTAGCACAGATACGCAGTATTTT	CASSVAPSGCSTDTQYF
-	TRBV20-1	TRBD2	TRBJ2-3	TGCAGTGCTAGAGGCCTATTTGTAGCGGGAGGCACAGATACGCAGTATTTT	CSARGLFVAGGTDTQYF
few	TRBV5-1	-	TRBJ2-1	TGCGCCAGCTCCCCAGTTAACGGAATAAACAATGAGCAGTTCTTC	CASSPVNGINNEQFF
-	TRBV27	TRBD2	TRBJ2-1	TGTGCCAGCACCACCCCACTAGCGCGGAACAATGAGCAGTTCTTC	CASTTPLARNNEQFF
-	TRBV28	TRBD1	TRBJ2-5	TGTGCCAGCAGTTTAGACCGAACAGGGGGAGAGACCCAGTACTTC	CASSLDRTGGETQYF
few	TRBV4-1	TRBD2	TRBJ2-3	TGCGCCACCCTAGGTGGGGAGGGAACTAGCGGAGACGATACGCAGTATTTT	CATLGGEGTSGDDTQYF
-	TRBV15	-	TRBJ2-5	TGTGCCACTCACGACCAGGAGGGAACGAAGACCCAGTACTTC	CATHDQEGTKTQYF
many	TRBV12-3/TRBV12-4	TRBD1	TRBJ2-7	TGTGCCAGCAGTTCCCCGAGGACAGGGTGGGGCGAGCAGTACTTC	CASSSPRTGWGEQYF
-	TRBV6-5	TRBD1	TRBJ2-2	TGTGCCAGCAGGCTAACAGGGGACGGGGAGCTGTTTTTT	CASRLTGDGELFF
-	TRBV12-3/TRBV12-4	-	TRBJ1-1	TGTGCCAGCAGGAGACAGGATAAAACTGAAGCTTTCTTT	CASRRQDKTEAFF
many	TRBV7-9	TRBD2	TRBJ2-3	TGTGCCAGCAGCTTTGAGGAGACTAGCGACACAGATACGCAGTATTTT	CASSFEETSDTDTQYF
-	TRBV4-1	-	TRBJ2-7	TGCGCCAGCAGCCCCATGTCCCGTTACGAGCAGTACTTC	CASSPMSRYEQYF
-	TRBV6-6	-	TRBJ1-1	TGTGCCAGCAGTTACTCGATTGTGGGCGCGGGGACTGAAGCTTTCTTT	CASSYSIVGAGTEAFF
-	TRBV18	-	TRBJ1-1	TGTGCCAGCTCCCCCCAGACAGTGAACACTGAAGCTTTCTTT	CASSPQTVNTEAFF
-	TRBV18	TRBD2	TRBJ2-7	TGTGCCAGCTCACCAAGAGCGGGACTACAAAACTACGAGCAGTACTTC	CASSPRAGLQNYEQYF
-	TRBV4-3	-	TRBJ2-3	TGCGCCAGCAGCCAACCCCAGGGGAGCACAGATACGCAGTATTTT	CASSQPQGSTDTQYF
few	TRBV6-2/TRBV6-3	-	TRBJ2-5	TGTGCCAGCAGGTTAAGCCGAGAGACCCAGTACTTC	CASRLSRETQYF
-	TRBV5-1	-	TRBJ2-3	TGCGCCAGCAGCTCCCCCTCGACGGATCCCACAGATACGCAGTATTTT	CASSSPSTDPTDTQYF